A selection of T cell receptor beta chains follows, all from one sample in a study of T cells of healthy individuals. TCRdb ran MiXCR on the 5' RACE reads and lists one entry per CDR3 protein. The sample includes tens of thousands of distinct CDR3 sequences, around 15% of them seen just once. The receptors derive from a human donor in good health. Each CDR3 is given with its conserved first and last residue. D genes are given only for firm matches. Expanded clones are given a class, and other clones once, few, many or no size at all.

v_call,j_call,clone_size,d_call,cdr3_nt,cdr3_aa
TRBV28,TRBJ2-5,few,-,TGTGCCAGCATTACACACACCAAAGAGACCCAGTACTTC,CASITHTKETQYF
TRBV7-6,TRBJ1-5,many,-,TGTGCCAGCAGTACGGGGACCTCGAATCAGCCCCAGCATTTT,CASSTGTSNQPQHF
TRBV6-2/TRBV6-3,TRBJ2-5,-,TRBD1,TGTGCCAGCAGGGGGACCGGGACAGGGGAAGAGACCCAGTACTTC,CASRGTGTGEETQYF
TRBV7-3,TRBJ2-3,many,-,TGTGCCAGCAGCTTACTGACCGGGGATACGCAGTATTTT,CASSLLTGDTQYF
TRBV7-2,TRBJ2-5,few,-,TGTGCCAGCAGCTTAGCCGGCTGGGGGGAGACCCAGTACTTC,CASSLAGWGETQYF
TRBV11-2,TRBJ2-5,many,-,TGTGCCAGCATCCCCTCTCCCCCCAGCAAGACCCAGTACTTC,CASIPSPPSKTQYF
TRBV7-2,TRBJ2-7,many,-,TGTGCCAGCAGCTTACGACAGTCCTACGAGCAGTACTTC,CASSLRQSYEQYF
TRBV20-1,TRBJ2-1,many,-,TGCAGTGCTAGAGATCTAGGCACACCCTCCTACAATGAGCAGTTCTTC,CSARDLGTPSYNEQFF
TRBV5-1,TRBJ2-1,-,-,TGCGCCAGCAGCTTGGGGAACAGGGGAGGGAATGAGCAGTTCTTC,CASSLGNRGGNEQFF
TRBV4-3,TRBJ2-3,many,-,TGCGCCAGCAGCCAAGATCTCGGATTACGCACAGATACGCAGTATTTT,CASSQDLGLRTDTQYF
TRBV3-1,TRBJ2-3,-,-,TGTGCCAGCAGCCAAGACCTCGACTACTTCCGGGTAGATACGCAGTATTTT,CASSQDLDYFRVDTQYF
TRBV12-3/TRBV12-4,TRBJ1-3,many,-,TGTGCCAGCATTGTTTCTCACGGACCTGGAAACACCATATATTTT,CASIVSHGPGNTIYF
TRBV20-1,TRBJ2-5,few,TRBD2,TGCAGTGCTCCGCAACTACTAGCGGGGGCTGAGACCCAGTACTTC,CSAPQLLAGAETQYF